The rows below give T cell receptor beta chains drawn from one sample of a study of blood T cell repertoires in COVID-19. The assay was immunoSEQ multiplex PCR, and TCRdb's table has in-frame clones only and misses some. This sample carries over 95,000 clones, roughly 90% of them seen once, and the ten largest clones take about a fifth. The sequenced sample consisted of peripheral blood. The receptors were sampled from a human donor with acute or convalescent COVID-19. The donor label of this sample is uncertain. The CDR3 runs from the conserved cysteine through the conserved F or W. A D gene is named only where the DNA matches it firmly. Clone size, where shown, is once, few, many, or a class for clones that have expanded.

v_gene	d_gene	abundance	j_gene	CDR3nt	CDR3aa
TRBV9	.	.	TRBJ1-1	TGTGCCAGCAGCCCACGTAGAGTCGGGGGGCTATTGGACACTGAAGCTTTCTTT	CASSPRRVGGLLDTEAFF
TRBV4-2	TRBD1	.	TRBJ2-1	TGTGCCAGCAGCCAAACTACAGGGGGTTCTTACAATGAGCAGTTCTTC	CASSQTTGGSYNEQFF
TRBV19	.	.	TRBJ1-5	TGTGCCAGTAGGAGGGGGACCAATGGCAATCAGCCCCAGCATTTT	CASRRGTNGNQPQHF
TRBV27	.	once	TRBJ1-5	TGTGCCAGCAGTTACGGGTGGCCCAATCAGCCCCAGCATTTT	CASSYGWPNQPQHF
TRBV7-2	.	.	TRBJ2-1	TGTGCCAGCAGCCCCTATTACGAACAGGGTAATGAGCAGTTCTTC	CASSPYYEQGNEQFF
TRBV18	TRBD1	.	TRBJ2-3	TGTGCCAGCTCACCGGGGACAGGGGAGGCTCATACGCAGTATTTT	CASSPGTGEAHTQYF
TRBV27	.	.	TRBJ1-1	TGTGCCAGCAGGCTTCAGGGATTGGCCACTGAAGCTTTCTTT	CASRLQGLATEAFF
TRBV5-1	.	.	TRBJ2-1	TGCGCCAGCAGCCAACAGGCAAGCTCCTACAATGAGCAGTTCTTC	CASSQQASSYNEQFF
TRBV6-5	.	.	TRBJ1-5	TGTGCCAGCAGGAAACAGGGAAATAGCAATCAGCCCCAGCATTTT	CASRKQGNSNQPQHF
TRBV4-2	TRBD1	few	TRBJ1-6	TGTGCCAGCAGCCAAACATCCAGGGGGCTCGGGTCACCCCTCCACTTT	CASSQTSRGLGSPLHF
TRBV27	TRBD2	.	TRBJ2-1	TGTGCCAGCACCCTCCCGCCGGGACTAGCGGCGTCCTACAATGAGCAGTTCTTC	CASTLPPGLAASYNEQFF
TRBV7-2	.	.	TRBJ1-3	TGTGCCAGCAGCTTAGCGAGCGGGGCGCGCATTTCTGGAAACACCATATATTTT	CASSLASGARISGNTIYF
TRBV19	TRBD1	.	TRBJ1-1	TGTGCCAGTAGTTTCCGGACAGGGGGCATGAACACTGAAGCTTTCTTT	CASSFRTGGMNTEAFF
TRBV30	.	.	TRBJ2-3	TGTGCCTGGAGTGACCCCCAGGTCAGCACAGATACGCAGTATTTT	CAWSDPQVSTDTQYF
TRBV29-1	.	.	TRBJ1-1	TGCAGCGTTGTCGGCAGGGGAGCGACTGAAGCTTTCTTT	CSVVGRGATEAFF
TRBV2	.	.	TRBJ1-1	TGTGCCAGCAGTGAGGTATACGGACAGCTTAACACTGAAGCTTTCTTT	CASSEVYGQLNTEAFF
TRBV4-2	.	.	TRBJ1-6	TGTGCCAGCGCGCAGGGGATTGGCCAGTATTCACCCCTCCACTTT	CASAQGIGQYSPLHF
TRBV7-9	TRBD1	once	TRBJ1-5	TGTGCCAGCAGCGTTGGACAGGGGGCGGGCAATCAGCCCCAGCATTTT	CASSVGQGAGNQPQHF
TRBV4-2	.	.	TRBJ1-1	TGTGCCAGCAGCATCGGGAATATGAACACTGAAGCTTTCTTT	CASSIGNMNTEAFF
TRBV5-4	TRBD1	.	TRBJ2-4	TGTGCCAGCAGCAAGGACAGGGGAGAGTACATTCAGTACTTC	CASSKDRGEYIQYF
TRBV11-3	TRBD2	once	TRBJ2-3	TGTGCCAGCAGCTTGGGACTAGCGCAGAGCACAGATACGCAGTATTTT	CASSLGLAQSTDTQYF
TRBV11-2	.	.	TRBJ2-7	TGTGCCAGCAGCTTAGATCGAGTATACGAGCAGTACTTC	CASSLDRVYEQYF
TRBV7-2	TRBD1	once	TRBJ1-2	TGTGCCAGCAGCCTCGTCCTGACAGGGGACTATGGCTACACCTTC	CASSLVLTGDYGYTF
TRBV28	.	.	TRBJ1-1	TGTGCCAGCAGCGTCCTGAACACTGAAGCTTTCTTT	CASSVLNTEAFF
TRBV6-4	.	.	TRBJ2-7	TGTGCCAGCAGTGACTTGGAGGGGACGGAGCAGTACTTC	CASSDLEGTEQYF
TRBV10-3	TRBD2	.	TRBJ2-3	TGTGCCATCGGGACTAGCCCTTCCACAGATACGCAGTATTTT	CAIGTSPSTDTQYF
TRBV6-6	.	.	TRBJ2-7	TGTGCCAGCAGTCGGACAGTTGACTACGAGCAGTACTTC	CASSRTVDYEQYF
TRBV10-3	TRBD1	.	TRBJ1-2	TGTGCCATCAGTGAGGGGGACAGGGTACTTAACTATGGCTACACCTTC	CAISEGDRVLNYGYTF
TRBV5-1	.	.	TRBJ1-5	TGCGCCAGCAGCTTGCAGGGGAAGGGTCAGCCCCAGCATTTT	CASSLQGKGQPQHF
TRBV5-1	TRBD2	.	TRBJ2-7	TGCGCCAGCAGCTCGGGAGGCGGGCCCTACGAGCAGTACTTC	CASSSGGGPYEQYF
TRBV28	.	once	TRBJ2-7	TGTGCCATCCGTGTGGGAGCTGGGGAGCAGTACTTC	CAIRVGAGEQYF
TRBV5-1	TRBD1	.	TRBJ1-2	TGCGCCAGCAGCTTGGCCGGGACAGCGAACTATGGCTACACCTTC	CASSLAGTANYGYTF
TRBV2	.	.	TRBJ1-5	TGTGCCAGCAGTGAACTCAGGAGCAATCAGCCCCAGCATTTT	CASSELRSNQPQHF
TRBV5-1	.	.	TRBJ2-1	TGCGCCAGCAGCTTGTCATCCTACAATGAGCAGTTCTTC	CASSLSSYNEQFF
TRBV6-5	.	.	TRBJ1-1	TGTGCCAGCAGGACCGGGACTTCGAACACTGAAGCTTTCTTT	CASRTGTSNTEAFF
TRBV28	TRBD2	.	TRBJ2-2	TGTGCCACCCAGAACTTAGCGGGGAGGGGCGGGGAGCTGTTTTTT	CATQNLAGRGGELFF
TRBV28	TRBD2	.	TRBJ2-3	TGTGCCAGCAGTTTATCTAGCGGTCTCACAGATACGCAGTATTTT	CASSLSSGLTDTQYF
TRBV7-8	.	.	TRBJ2-7	TGTGCCAGCAGCTTAGCCCTCGGCTACGAGCAGTACTTC	CASSLALGYEQYF
TRBV10-3	TRBD1	.	TRBJ2-1	TGTGCCACCTTCGATTCCGGGACAGGGTACAATGAGCAGTTCTTC	CATFDSGTGYNEQFF
TRBV12-3/TRBV12-4	.	.	TRBJ1-3	TGTGCCAGCAATCCTCGGGTAGGAAACACCATATATTTT	CASNPRVGNTIYF
TRBV18	TRBD1	.	TRBJ1-1	TGTGCCAGCTCGCCAAGCACAGGGGAGGAAGCTTTCTTT	CASSPSTGEEAFF
TRBV7-9	TRBD1	.	TRBJ1-4	TGTGCCAGCAGCTTAGGGGACAGTGCAACTAATGAAAAACTGTTTTTT	CASSLGDSATNEKLFF
TRBV2	.	.	TRBJ1-2	TGTGCCAGCAGTGAAAGTTGGGGGGACTACACCTTC	CASSESWGDYTF
TRBV7-9	.	.	TRBJ1-2	TGTGCCAGCAGCTTAGGGCGAGGGGGTTATGGCTACACCTTC	CASSLGRGGYGYTF
TRBV5-1	.	.	TRBJ2-1	TGCGCCAGCAGCTTGGGCCAGGCCTACAATGAGCAGTTCTTC	CASSLGQAYNEQFF
TRBV28	.	.	TRBJ1-2	TGTGCCAGCAGTTCCCGCGCCGTCGATGGCTACACCTTC	CASSSRAVDGYTF
TRBV4-1	TRBD1	.	TRBJ1-1	TGCGCCAGCAGCCAAGATGACAGGGGAGCTTTCTTT	CASSQDDRGAFF